This T cell receptor (beta chain) was identified during a study of shared clonotypes between healthy human individuals. All donors were healthy HIV-negative adults lacking recent acute infections or vaccinations. Every one of the donors was a Caucasian adult that lived in Nashville, Tennessee. As for this clone: The antigen is unknown.

Study results and caveats: Limited genetic and exposure-history diversity came from having few donors. Four donors had 4% to 5% of their naive CD4 clonotypes in common.

V was shortened by 5 bases and J by 2 bases, with 14 bases between the two germline ends. Germline lookup yields CDR1 SGHVS and CDR2 FQNEAQ. CDR3 length: 15 amino acids. Sequencing was performed with immunoSEQ multiplex PCR; in TCRdb, only in-frame clones are kept and a portion is missing. The repertoire holds 850,000 to 1,200,000 clones, with around 74% as singletons. The source is a man between 18 and 35 years old in good health. The rearrangement joins TRBV7-8 to TRBJ2-3, with no clear D. The sequencing sample was made of memory CD4+ T cells sorted from blood. Noted subset: CD45RA-negative fraction. The CDR3 here is CASSPRQFPTDTQYF. In nucleotides, the CDR3 is TGTGCCAGCAGCCCGCGACAATTTCCCACAGATACGCAGTATTTT. Using reference TRBV7-8 and TRBJ2-3 for the parts outside the CDR3, the full variable domain is GAGVSQSPRYKVAKRGQDVALRCDPISGHVSLFWYQQALGQGPEFLTYFQNEAQLDKSGLPSDRFFAERPEGSVSTLKIQRTQQEDSAVYLCASSPRQFPTDTQYFGPGTRLTVL.